The T cell receptor (beta chain) under discussion was sequenced for a study of blood T cell repertoires in COVID-19. Across the study: PBMCs, B-cell-depleted T cells, or T cells provided the cDNA or gDNA that made up the material.

Assay: immunoSEQ multiplex PCR; the TCRdb copy retains only in-frame clones and omits some. The sample yields over 35,000 clones, just under 85% seen once. Germline-derived CDR1 and CDR2 are SEHNR and FQNEAQ (reference sequence). The CDR3 has 14 residues. V dropped 5 bases and J dropped 5; count of bases not matched to a gene: 8. Sequenced: peripheral blood. The source of this sequence is a human donor with acute or convalescent COVID-19. The donor label of this sample is uncertain. The chain uses TRBV7-9 and TRBJ2-5, with TRBD1 identical over 7 bases. As DNA, the CDR3 is TGTGCCAGCAGCCCAGGAATCAGGGGGGAGACCCAGTACTTC. Translating it yields CASSPGIRGETQYF.